The rows below give T cell receptor beta chains drawn from one sample of a study of T cell responses to AZD1222 COVID-19 vaccine. Sequenced by immunoSEQ multiplex PCR; TCRdb stores in-frame clones only, minus some. The sample includes 92,000 or so clones, roughly nine tenths of them seen just once. This specimen consisted of peripheral blood, obtained on day 0 of AZD1222 vaccination. Every receptor here comes from an adult in good health. Each CDR3 is given with its conserved first and last residue. The D gene is left open where the match is weak. Clone size, where shown, is once, few, many, or a class for clones that have expanded.

j_call,v_call,cdr3_length,d_call,clone_size,cdr3_nt,cdr3_aa
TRBJ2-5,TRBV30,13,.,.,TGTGCCTGGAGTAGAGGGATAGCCGAGACCCAGTACTTC,CAWSRGIAETQYF
TRBJ2-3,TRBV3-1/TRBV3-2,12,.,.,TGTGCCAGCAGCCAAATGGAGGATACGCAGTATTTT,CASSQMEDTQYF
TRBJ1-5,TRBV30,15,TRBD1,.,TGTGCCTGGAGGTCTGGGACAGGGGGTGCTCAGCCCCAGCATTTT,CAWRSGTGGAQPQHF
TRBJ1-2,TRBV4-1,15,.,few,TGCGCCAGCAGCGTCTGGCAGACCTCCAACTATGGCTACACCTTC,CASSVWQTSNYGYTF
TRBJ2-2,TRBV19,14,TRBD2,.,TGTGCCAGTAGAATTAGCGGGGGGACCGGGGAGCTGTTTTTT,CASRISGGTGELFF
TRBJ1-4,TRBV6-5,15,TRBD1,.,TGTGCCAGCAGTCGGGGACAGGGGGTAGGTGAAAAACTGTTTTTT,CASSRGQGVGEKLFF
TRBJ1-1,TRBV5-8,13,.,.,TGTGCCAGCAGCTTCCGCAGGGGCACTGAAGCTTTCTTT,CASSFRRGTEAFF
TRBJ1-4,TRBV12-5,16,.,.,TGTGCTAGTGGCGGGGGTAGACTTGCAACTAATGAAAAACTGTTTTTT,CASGGGRLATNEKLFF
TRBJ1-2,TRBV2,14,TRBD1,few,TGTGCCAGCAGCAGCGTCCAGGGGGCGGTCGGCTACACCTTC,CASSSVQGAVGYTF
TRBJ2-7,TRBV28,16,TRBD1,.,TGTGCCAGCAGTCAAGGACAGGGTCCCATCTCCTACGAGCAGTACTTC,CASSQGQGPISYEQYF
TRBJ2-1,TRBV7-6,15,.,.,TGTGCCAGCAGCGAAGGAACACCGACCTACAATGAGCAGTTCTTC,CASSEGTPTYNEQFF
TRBJ1-1,TRBV12-3/TRBV12-4,13,TRBD1,.,TGTGCCAGCAGGACAGGGAGCAACACTGAAGCTTTCTTT,CASRTGSNTEAFF
TRBJ2-3,TRBV3-1/TRBV3-2,17,TRBD2,.,TGTGCCAGCAGCCAAGATTGGCGGGGGGACGGCACAGATACGCAGTATTTT,CASSQDWRGDGTDTQYF
TRBJ1-6,TRBV6-1,15,.,.,TGTGCCAGCAGTGAAGACAGCTCCTATAATTCACCCCTCCACTTT,CASSEDSSYNSPLHF
TRBJ2-2,TRBV3-1/TRBV3-2,15,TRBD1,once,TGTGCCAGCAGCCGGGGACAGGGGCACACCGGGGAGCTGTTTTTT,CASSRGQGHTGELFF
TRBJ2-7,TRBV19,15,TRBD2,.,TGTGCCAGTAGCCTGAGTAGCGGGCCGATCTACGAGCAGTACTTC,CASSLSSGPIYEQYF
TRBJ2-1,TRBV4-1,16,TRBD1,.,TGCGCCAGCAGCCAAGTGGGTCAGGGGGCAGGCAATGAGCAGTTCTTC,CASSQVGQGAGNEQFF
TRBJ1-5,TRBV18,13,.,.,TGTGCCAGCTCACCCGACAGCAATCAGCCCCAGCATTTT,CASSPDSNQPQHF
TRBJ2-2,TRBV3-1/TRBV3-2,16,.,.,TGTGCCAGCAGCCAAGGGGTCCGGGTTCACACCGGGGAGCTGTTTTTT,CASSQGVRVHTGELFF
TRBJ2-2,TRBV9,15,.,.,TGTGCCAGCACCCCCCGGGGGGCCGGCACCGGGGAGCTGTTTTTT,CASTPRGAGTGELFF